This TCR beta chain was profiled in a study of cytomegalovirus exposure and HLA in healthy donors. This PCR relied on a set of 60 Vbeta primers and 13 Jbeta primers. Method: immunoSEQ multiplex PCR; TCRdb's copy keeps in-frame clones and lacks some. Among roughly 100,000 clones listed, over 80% were seen once. This clone was counted a few times. Germline CDR1 reads SGHNT; CDR2 reads YYREEE (reference sequence). The CDR3 is 15 amino acids. The clonotype originates from a man under 40 in good health and CMV-seropositive. The genes are TRBV5-4 and TRBJ2-5; 12 nucleotides align to TRBD1. With the DNA end fitting TRBJ2-7 better, the J assignment may be wrong. Sequenced material: PBMCs. CDR3 region: CASSTGTGGRNEQYF. DNA for the CDR3: TGTGCCAGCAGCACCGGGACAGGGGGCCGGAACGAGCAGTACTTC.